These 19 T cell receptor beta chains came from one sample sequenced in a study of blood T cell repertoires in COVID-19. The data were produced by immunoSEQ multiplex PCR, yet TCRdb's version contains in-frame clones alone and is incomplete. The repertoire holds 200,000 to 300,000 clones, around 90% seen once, with roughly 4.9% in the top ten. Sequencing used peripheral blood. Receptors originate from a woman in her sixties with COVID-19, enrolled during active disease.

The chain combines TRBV5-6 with TRBJ2-5; 10 bases are a match to TRBD2. CDR1 is SGHDT and CDR2 is YYEEEE in the germline V gene. The CDR3 sequence is 16 residues long. With V trimmed by 0 bases and J by 5 bases, 7 bases remained unmatched. CDR3 region: CASSLGASGRWETQYF. As DNA, the CDR3 is TGTGCCAGCAGCTTGGGGGCTAGCGGGAGATGGGAGACCCAGTACTTC. Looking up the rest from reference TRBV5-6 and TRBJ2-5 gives the full variable domain: DAGVTQSPTHLIKTRGQQVTLRCSPKSGHDTVSWYQQALGQGPQFIFQYYEEEERQRGNFPDRFSGHQFPNYSSELNVNALLLGDSALYLCASSLGASGRWETQYFGPGTRLLVL.

The chain employs TRBV4-1 and TRBJ2-7; 8 bases align to TRBD1. This CDR3 contains 15 residues. The ends lost 6 bases at V and 2 bases at J; junction bases unmatched: 9. The V gene's germline CDR1 is MGHRA and CDR2 YSYEKL. CDR3 sequence (DNA): TGCGCCAGCAGGCCCGCGACAGGGGAAGCCTACGAGCAGTACTTC. Protein: CASRPATGEAYEQYF.

This clone has only a few counts. The chain uses TRBV27 and TRBJ1-2; TRBD1 agrees at 9 bases. V was clipped by 2 bases and J by 3 bases; unmatched bases: 1. The CDR3 sequence is 14 residues long. The germline CDR1 and CDR2 sequences are MNHEY and SMNVEV (reference sequence). The CDR3 nucleotides are TGTGCCAGCAGTTTAACAGGGGGCTACTATGGCTACACCTTC. It yields the protein CASSLTGGYYGYTF.

This rearrangement joins TRBV25-1 to TRBJ1-4; D not certain. CDR3 length equals 17 residues. The ends were cut back, 5 bases at V and 4 bases at J, with 20 bases in the middle. Germline V gene sequence: CDR1 MGHDK, CDR2 SYGVNS. The CDR3 reads CASSFPGLTSVNEKLFF. The CDR3 DNA reads as TGTGCCAGCAGTTTCCCCGGACTGACCTCGGTTAATGAAAAACTGTTTTTT.

The V gene is TRBV11-2, the J gene TRBJ2-1, with D possibly matching TRBD1 (5 bases). The germline V gene encodes CDR1 SGHAT and CDR2 FQNNGV. This CDR3 spans 15 amino acids. V was shortened by 2 bases and J by 1 base, with 9 bases between the two germline ends. CDR3 amino acids: CASSLIQGSYNEQFF. The CDR3 nucleotides read TGTGCCAGCAGCTTAATCCAGGGTTCCTACAATGAGCAGTTCTTC. Complete variable domain (other parts from reference TRBV11-2 and TRBJ2-1): EAGVAQSPRYKIIEKRQSVAFWCNPISGHATLYWYQQILGQGPKLLIQFQNNGVVDDSQLPKDRFSAERLKGVDSTLKIQPAKLEDSAVYLCASSLIQGSYNEQFFGPGTRLTVL.

This chain uses TRBV4-1 with TRBJ2-2; a possible D gene is TRBD2 (6 bases). Between the trimmed V and J ends, which lost 3 bases and 5 bases, there was a span of 13 bases. Germline loops: CDR1 MGHRA, CDR2 YSYEKL. The CDR3 spans 15 residues. In DNA form, the CDR3 reads TGCGCCAGCAGCCAGGCTAGCGAAAGGACCGGGGAGCTGTTTTTT. It yields the protein CASSQASERTGELFF.

This chain links TRBV4-1 with TRBJ2-3; 9 bases line up with TRBD2. After removal of 0 bases from V and 5 bases from J, the junction contained 12 bases not matched to a gene. In germline, CDR1 is MGHRA, CDR2 YSYEKL. The length of the CDR3 is 18 residues. The CDR3 sequence: CASSQDLASGNRGDTQYF. The CDR3 DNA is TGCGCCAGCAGCCAAGATCTCGCTAGCGGGAACCGAGGAGATACGCAGTATTTT.

The CDR3 sequence is CAISGQGATQPQHF. The CDR3 region has the DNA TGTGCCATCAGCGGACAGGGGGCGACCCAGCCCCAGCATTTT. The chain combines TRBV10-3 with TRBJ1-5; 11 bases map to TRBD1. Trimming removed 6 bases from V and 7 bases from J; junction bases left unmatched: 5. This CDR3 is 14 amino acids long. Germline lookup yields CDR1 ENHRY and CDR2 SYGVKD.

This rearrangement joins TRBV7-9 to TRBJ2-7; the match to TRBD1 covers 9 bases. Germline values: CDR1 SEHNR, CDR2 FQNEAQ (reference sequence). The ends lost 3 bases at V and 5 bases at J; junction bases unmatched: 8. The CDR3 runs 15 residues. The CDR3 DNA reads as TGTGCCAGCAGCTTCGGGACAGGGACTTCCCACGAGCAGTACTTC. Protein sequence: CASSFGTGTSHEQYF.

This rearrangement joins TRBV3-1 (or the pseudogene TRBV3-2) to TRBJ2-5, with 11 bases aligning to TRBD2. The CDR3 has 18 amino acids. Germline trimming cut 0 bases from V and 5 bases from J; bases unmatched to any gene: 11. In germline, CDR1 is LGHDT, CDR2 YNNKEL (reference sequence). The CDR3 DNA reads TGTGCCAGCAGCCAAGATCGGGTAGCGGGAGGGCTTGGGGAGACCCAGTACTTC. Translation: CASSQDRVAGGLGETQYF.

The chain employs TRBV6-2 or TRBV6-3 and TRBJ2-3; D perhaps matches TRBD2 (6 bases). Germline-derived CDR1 and CDR2 are MNHEY and SVGEGT. The CDR3 is 18 residues long. Trimming took 0 bases from V and 0 from J, leaving 16 bases between them. The CDR3 region has the DNA TGTGCCAGCAGTTACTCGAGTACAGGTGGGGGGAGCACAGATACGCAGTATTTT. Amino acids: CASSYSSTGGGSTDTQYF.

V gene TRBV6-4 combines with J gene TRBJ2-1, with 11 bases aligning to TRBD1. This CDR3 has 14 residues. CDR1 is MRHNA, CDR2 SNTAGT, per germline. J gave up 7 bases and V 3 bases, and 2 bases lay outside the gene matches. In nucleotides, the CDR3 is TGTGCCAGCAGTGAGGGGACAGGGGGGAATGAGCAGTTCTTC. Protein: CASSEGTGGNEQFF.

The chain uses TRBV30 and TRBJ1-5, with D unresolved. Germline loops: CDR1 GTSNPN, CDR2 SVGIG (reference sequence). Deletions cut 5 bases from V and 0 bases from J, with 8 bases between. The CDR3 loop spans 13 amino acids. CDR3 DNA sequence: TGTGCCTGGGCACCAGATAGCAATCAGCCCCAGCATTTT. Translating gives CAWAPDSNQPQHF.

This chain uses TRBV6-2 or TRBV6-3 with TRBJ2-1, with 8 positions matching TRBD2. CDR1 is MNHEY, CDR2 SVGEGT, per germline. This CDR3 is 14 amino acids long. The V and J ends lost 5 bases and 8 bases, in that order; junction bases with no gene match: 8. The CDR3 DNA follows: TGTGCCAGCAGTCCGGGACTAGTATTCTATGAGCAGTTCTTC. It specifies CASSPGLVFYEQFF.

The chain is built from TRBV20-1 and TRBJ1-3; no clear D. The CDR3 totals 11 residues. Germline lookup yields CDR1 DFQATT and CDR2 SNEGSKA (reference sequence). V was pared by 1 base and J by 7 bases, with 5 bases between. The CDR3 DNA reads TGCAGTGCTAGAGCCGGGAACACCATATATTTT. It codes for CSARAGNTIYF.

The chain carries TRBV11-2 and TRBJ2-2; 9 nucleotides match TRBD1. The CDR3 has 15 residues. Germline lookup yields CDR1 SGHAT and CDR2 FQNNGV. The V gene end was trimmed by 5 bases and the J gene end by 5 bases; junction bases not matched to a gene: 6. The CDR3 region has the DNA TGTGCCAGCAGCACCCGGACAGGGGTGACCGGGGAGCTGTTTTTT. Residues: CASSTRTGVTGELFF.

The rearrangement links TRBV28 to TRBJ1-5; a weak D match, TRBD1 (5 bases). The CDR3 sequence is 16 residues long. Germline loops: CDR1 MDHEN, CDR2 SYDVKM. Trimming removed 0 bases from V and 5 bases from J, with 14 bases in between. The CDR3 DNA sequence: TGTGCCAGCAGTTTATGGGGCAGGGAGGGCCATCAGCCCCAGCATTTT. Protein sequence: CASSLWGREGHQPQHF.

This clone was observed once. The CDR3 bases are TGTGCCAGCAGCACCGGACTAGCGGGCTCCTACAATGAGCAGTTCTTC. This codes for CASSTGLAGSYNEQFF. The chain is built from TRBV7-9 and TRBJ2-1, with TRBD2 identical over 11 bases. The CDR3 loop spans 16 amino acids. The germline V gene has CDR1 SEHNR and CDR2 FQNEAQ (reference sequence). V lost 5 bases, J lost 0 bases, and 3 bases stayed unmatched.

This clone was counted a single time. This sequence joins TRBV30 and TRBJ2-7; 11 bases are shared with TRBD2. The V gene's germline CDR1 is GTSNPN and CDR2 SVGIG (reference sequence). V was pared by 3 bases and J by 0 bases, with 1 base of the junction left unmatched. The CDR3 consists of 14 residues. The CDR3 loop reads CAWRLAGASYEQYF. The CDR3 DNA reads as TGTGCCTGGAGACTAGCGGGAGCCTCCTACGAGCAGTACTTC.